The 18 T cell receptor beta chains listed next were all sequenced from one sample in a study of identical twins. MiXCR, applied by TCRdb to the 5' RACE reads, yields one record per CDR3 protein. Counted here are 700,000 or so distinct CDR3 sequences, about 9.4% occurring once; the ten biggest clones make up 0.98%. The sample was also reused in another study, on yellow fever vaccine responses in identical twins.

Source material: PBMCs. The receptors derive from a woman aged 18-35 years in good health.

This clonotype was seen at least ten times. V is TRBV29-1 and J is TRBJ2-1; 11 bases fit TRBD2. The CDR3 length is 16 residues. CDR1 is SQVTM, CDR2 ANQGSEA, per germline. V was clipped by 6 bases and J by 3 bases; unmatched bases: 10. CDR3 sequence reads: CSVRALAGERYNEQFF. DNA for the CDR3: TGCAGCGTAAGGGCACTAGCGGGGGAACGCTACAATGAGCAGTTCTTC.

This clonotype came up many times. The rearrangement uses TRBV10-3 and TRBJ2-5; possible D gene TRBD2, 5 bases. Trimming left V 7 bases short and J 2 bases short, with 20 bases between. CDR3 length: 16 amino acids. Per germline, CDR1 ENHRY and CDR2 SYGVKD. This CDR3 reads CAIKAGIGKGQETQYF. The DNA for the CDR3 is TGTGCCATCAAGGCGGGCATAGGAAAAGGGCAAGAGACCCAGTACTTC.

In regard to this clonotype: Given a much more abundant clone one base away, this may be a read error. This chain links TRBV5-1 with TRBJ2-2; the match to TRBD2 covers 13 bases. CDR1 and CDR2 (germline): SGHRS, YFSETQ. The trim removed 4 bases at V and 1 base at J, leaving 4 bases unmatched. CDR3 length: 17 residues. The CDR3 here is CASSHRLAGGNTGELFF. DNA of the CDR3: TGCGCCAGCAGCCATCGACTAGCGGGAGGGAACACCGGGGAGCTGTTTTTT.

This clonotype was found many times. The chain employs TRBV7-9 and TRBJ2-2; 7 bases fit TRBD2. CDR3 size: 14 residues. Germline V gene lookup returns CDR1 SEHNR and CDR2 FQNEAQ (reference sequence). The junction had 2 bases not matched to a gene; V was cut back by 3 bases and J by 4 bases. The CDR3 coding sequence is TGTGCCAGCAGCTTTGGGGAGGGCACCGGGGAGCTGTTTTTT. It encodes CASSFGEGTGELFF.

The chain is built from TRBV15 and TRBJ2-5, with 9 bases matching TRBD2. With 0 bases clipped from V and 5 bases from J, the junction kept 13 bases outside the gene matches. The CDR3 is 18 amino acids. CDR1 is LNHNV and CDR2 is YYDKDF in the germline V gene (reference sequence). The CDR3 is CATSRDPGLASPGETQYF. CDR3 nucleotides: TGTGCCACCAGCAGAGACCCTGGACTAGCGTCACCAGGGGAGACCCAGTACTTC.

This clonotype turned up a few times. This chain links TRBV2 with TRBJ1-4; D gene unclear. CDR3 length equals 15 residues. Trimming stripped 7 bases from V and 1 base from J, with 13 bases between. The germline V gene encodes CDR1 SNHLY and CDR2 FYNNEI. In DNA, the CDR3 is TGTGCCAGCATTATGAGCAAAGTAACTAATGAAAAACTGTTTTTT. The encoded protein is CASIMSKVTNEKLFF.

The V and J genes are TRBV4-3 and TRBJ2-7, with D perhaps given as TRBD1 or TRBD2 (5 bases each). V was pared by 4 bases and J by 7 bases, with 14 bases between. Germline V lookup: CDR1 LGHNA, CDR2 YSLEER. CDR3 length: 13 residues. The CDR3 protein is CASSRSGGLEQYF. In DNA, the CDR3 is TGCGCCAGCAGCCGAAGTGGGGGTTTGGAGCAGTACTTC.

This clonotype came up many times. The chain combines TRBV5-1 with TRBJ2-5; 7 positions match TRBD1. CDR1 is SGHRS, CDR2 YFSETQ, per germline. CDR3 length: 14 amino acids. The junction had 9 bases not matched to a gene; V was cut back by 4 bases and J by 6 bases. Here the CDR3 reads CASSPQQGMQTQYF. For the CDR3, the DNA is TGCGCCAGCAGCCCCCAACAGGGGATGCAGACCCAGTACTTC.

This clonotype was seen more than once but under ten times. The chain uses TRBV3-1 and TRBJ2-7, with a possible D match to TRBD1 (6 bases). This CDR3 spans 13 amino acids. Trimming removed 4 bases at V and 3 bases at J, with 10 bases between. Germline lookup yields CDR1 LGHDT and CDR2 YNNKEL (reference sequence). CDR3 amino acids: CASSRGHFYEQYF. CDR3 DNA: TGTGCCAGCAGCCGGGGACATTTCTACGAGCAGTACTTC.

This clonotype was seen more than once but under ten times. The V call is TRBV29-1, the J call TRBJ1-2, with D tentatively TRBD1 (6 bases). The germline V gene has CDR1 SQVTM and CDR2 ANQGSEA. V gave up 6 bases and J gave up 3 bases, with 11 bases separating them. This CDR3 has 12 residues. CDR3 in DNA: TGCAGCGTGGAGGGGGGCTACTATGGCTACACCTTC. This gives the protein CSVEGGYYGYTF. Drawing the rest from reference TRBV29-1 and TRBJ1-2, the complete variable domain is SAVISQKPSRDICQRGTSLTIQCQVDSQVTMMFWYRQQPGQSLTLIATANQGSEATYESGFVIDKFPISRPNLTFSTLTVSNMSPEDSSIYLCSVEGGYYGYTFGSGTRLTVV.

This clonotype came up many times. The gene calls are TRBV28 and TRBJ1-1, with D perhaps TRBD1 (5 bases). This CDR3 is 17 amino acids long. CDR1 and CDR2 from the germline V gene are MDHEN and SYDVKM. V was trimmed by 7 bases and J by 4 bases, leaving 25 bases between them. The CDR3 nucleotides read TGTGCCAGCACCCCGTGGGACGTCTTAACTGGAGGCACTGAAGCTTTCTTT. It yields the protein CASTPWDVLTGGTEAFF. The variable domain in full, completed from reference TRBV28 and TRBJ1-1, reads DVKVTQSSRYLVKRTGEKVFLECVQDMDHENMFWYRQDPGLGLRLIYFSYDVKMKEKGDIPEGYSVSREKKERFSLILESASTNQTSMYLCASTPWDVLTGGTEAFFGQGTRLTVV.

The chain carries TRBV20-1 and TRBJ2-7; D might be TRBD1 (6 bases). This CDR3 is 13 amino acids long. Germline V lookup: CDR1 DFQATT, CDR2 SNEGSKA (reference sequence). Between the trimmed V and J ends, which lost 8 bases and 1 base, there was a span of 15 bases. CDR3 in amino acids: CSPSIQGSYEQYF. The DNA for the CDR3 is TGCAGTCCCTCCATTCAGGGGTCCTACGAGCAGTACTTC.

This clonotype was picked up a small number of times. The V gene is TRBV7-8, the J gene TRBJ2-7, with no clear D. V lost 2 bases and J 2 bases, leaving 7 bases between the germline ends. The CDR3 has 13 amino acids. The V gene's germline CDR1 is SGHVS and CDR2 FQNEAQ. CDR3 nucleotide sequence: TGTGCCAGCAGCTTACCCGAGGCCTACGAGCAGTACTTC. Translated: CASSLPEAYEQYF.

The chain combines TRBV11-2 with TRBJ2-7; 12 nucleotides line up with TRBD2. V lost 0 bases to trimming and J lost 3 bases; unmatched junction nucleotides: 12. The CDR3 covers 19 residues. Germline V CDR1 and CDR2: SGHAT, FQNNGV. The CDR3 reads CASSLEPLGLAGRYYEQYF. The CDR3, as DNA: TGTGCCAGCAGCTTAGAGCCCCTCGGACTAGCGGGGAGGTACTACGAGCAGTACTTC.

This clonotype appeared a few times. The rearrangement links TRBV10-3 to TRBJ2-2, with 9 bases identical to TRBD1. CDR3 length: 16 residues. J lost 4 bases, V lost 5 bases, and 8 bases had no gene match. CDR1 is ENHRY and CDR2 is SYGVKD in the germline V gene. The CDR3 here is CAISSTGGASTGELFF. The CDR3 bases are TGTGCCATCAGTTCAACAGGGGGCGCCAGCACCGGGGAGCTGTTTTTT.

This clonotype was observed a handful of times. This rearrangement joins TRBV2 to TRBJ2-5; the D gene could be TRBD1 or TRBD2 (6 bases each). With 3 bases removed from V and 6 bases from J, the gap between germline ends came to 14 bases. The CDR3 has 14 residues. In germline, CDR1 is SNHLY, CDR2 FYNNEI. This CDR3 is CASSEETGGQTQYF. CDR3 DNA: TGTGCCAGCAGTGAGGAGACTGGGGGGCAGACCCAGTACTTC. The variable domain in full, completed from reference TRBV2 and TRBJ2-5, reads EPEVTQTPSHQVTQMGQEVILRCVPISNHLYFYWYRQILGQKVEFLVSFYNNEISEKSEIFDDQFSVERPDGSNFTLKIRSTKLEDSAMYFCASSEETGGQTQYFGPGTRLLVL.

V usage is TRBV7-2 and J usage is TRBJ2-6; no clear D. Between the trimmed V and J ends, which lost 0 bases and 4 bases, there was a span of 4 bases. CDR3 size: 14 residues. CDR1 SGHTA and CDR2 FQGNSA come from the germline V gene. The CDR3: CASSLAQGANVLTF. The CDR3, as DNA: TGTGCCAGCAGCTTAGCGCAAGGGGCCAACGTCCTGACTTTC.

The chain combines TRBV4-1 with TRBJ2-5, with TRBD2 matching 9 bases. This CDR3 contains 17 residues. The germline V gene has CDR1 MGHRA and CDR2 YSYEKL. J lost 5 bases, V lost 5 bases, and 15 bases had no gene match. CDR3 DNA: TGCGCCAGCAGCGACCGTCTGAATAGCGGGGGTTGGGAGACCCAGTACTTC. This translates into CASSDRLNSGGWETQYF.